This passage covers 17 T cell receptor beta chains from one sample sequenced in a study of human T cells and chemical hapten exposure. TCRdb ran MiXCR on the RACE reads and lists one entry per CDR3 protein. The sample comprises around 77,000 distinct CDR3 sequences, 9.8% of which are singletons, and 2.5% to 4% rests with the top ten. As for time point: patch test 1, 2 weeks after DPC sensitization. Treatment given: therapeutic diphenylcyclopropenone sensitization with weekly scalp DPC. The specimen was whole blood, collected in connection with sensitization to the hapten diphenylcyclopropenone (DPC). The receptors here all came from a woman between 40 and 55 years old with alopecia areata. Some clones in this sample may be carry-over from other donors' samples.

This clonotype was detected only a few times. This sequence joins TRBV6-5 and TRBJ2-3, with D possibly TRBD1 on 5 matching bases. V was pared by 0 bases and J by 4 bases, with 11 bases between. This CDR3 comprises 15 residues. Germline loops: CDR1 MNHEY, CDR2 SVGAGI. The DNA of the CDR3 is TGTGCCAGCAGTTACTCGGACAAAGGGGCAGATACGCAGTATTTT. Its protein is CASSYSDKGADTQYF.

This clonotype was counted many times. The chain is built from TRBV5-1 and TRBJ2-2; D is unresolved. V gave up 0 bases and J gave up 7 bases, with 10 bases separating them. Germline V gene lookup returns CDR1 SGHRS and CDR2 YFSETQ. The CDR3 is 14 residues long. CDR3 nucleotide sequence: TGCGCCAGCAGCTTGGACCTTCCTAACGGGGAGCTGTTTTTT. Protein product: CASSLDLPNGELFF.

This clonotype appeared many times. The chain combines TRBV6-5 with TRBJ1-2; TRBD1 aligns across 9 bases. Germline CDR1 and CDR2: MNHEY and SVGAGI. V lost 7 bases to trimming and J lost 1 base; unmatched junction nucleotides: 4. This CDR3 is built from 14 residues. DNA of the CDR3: TGTGCCAGCACCGACAGGGGGGTTAACTATGGCTACACCTTC. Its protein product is CASTDRGVNYGYTF.

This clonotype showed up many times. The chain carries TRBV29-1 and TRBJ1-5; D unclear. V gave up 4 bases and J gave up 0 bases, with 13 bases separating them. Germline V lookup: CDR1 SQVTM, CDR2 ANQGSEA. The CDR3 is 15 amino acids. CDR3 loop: CSVAYGVTSNQPQHF. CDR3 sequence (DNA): TGCAGCGTTGCGTACGGTGTCACTAGCAATCAGCCCCAGCATTTT.

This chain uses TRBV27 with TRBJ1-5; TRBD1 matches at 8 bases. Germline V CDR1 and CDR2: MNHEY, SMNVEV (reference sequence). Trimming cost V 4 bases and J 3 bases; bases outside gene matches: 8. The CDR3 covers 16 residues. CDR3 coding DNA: TGTGCCAGCAGTTCAGGGACAGGAGTTAACAATCAGCCCCAGCATTTT. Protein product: CASSSGTGVNNQPQHF.

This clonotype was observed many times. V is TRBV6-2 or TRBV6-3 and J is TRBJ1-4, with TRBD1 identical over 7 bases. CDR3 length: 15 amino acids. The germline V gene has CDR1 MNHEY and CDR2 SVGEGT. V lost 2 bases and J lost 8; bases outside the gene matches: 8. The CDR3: CASSYGDRAVEKLFF. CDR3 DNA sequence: TGTGCCAGCAGTTACGGAGACAGGGCGGTCGAAAAACTGTTTTTT.

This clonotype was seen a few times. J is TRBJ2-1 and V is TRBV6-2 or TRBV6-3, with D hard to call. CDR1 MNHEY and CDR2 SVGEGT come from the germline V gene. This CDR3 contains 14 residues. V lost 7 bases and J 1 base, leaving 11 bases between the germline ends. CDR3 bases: TGTGCCAGCAACCCGACTGAATCCTACAATGAGCAGTTCTTC. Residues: CASNPTESYNEQFF.

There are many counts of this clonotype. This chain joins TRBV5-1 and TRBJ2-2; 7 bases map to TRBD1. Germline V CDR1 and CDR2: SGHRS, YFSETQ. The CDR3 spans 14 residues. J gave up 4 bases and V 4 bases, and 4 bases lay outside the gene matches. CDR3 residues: CASSKDRATGELFF. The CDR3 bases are TGCGCCAGCAGCAAAGACAGGGCCACCGGGGAGCTGTTTTTT.

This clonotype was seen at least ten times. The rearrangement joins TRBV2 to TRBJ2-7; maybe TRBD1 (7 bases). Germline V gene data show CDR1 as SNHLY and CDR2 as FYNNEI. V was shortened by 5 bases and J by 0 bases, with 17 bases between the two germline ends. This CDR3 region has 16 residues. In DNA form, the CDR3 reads TGTGCCAGCAGTACCCAGGGGGGCGCAAACTCCTACGAGCAGTACTTC. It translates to CASSTQGGANSYEQYF.

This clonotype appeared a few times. CDR3 sequence: CASSPGTSGGKQYF. As DNA, the CDR3 is TGTGCCAGCAGTCCCGGGACTAGCGGGGGGAAGCAGTATTTT. The chain recombines TRBV6-2 or TRBV6-3 with TRBJ2-3; 15 bases map to TRBD2. Per the germline V gene, CDR1 is MNHEY and CDR2 is SVGEGT. CDR3 length: 14 amino acids. Trimming at V came to 5 bases and at J to 11 bases, leaving 5 bases not matched to a gene.

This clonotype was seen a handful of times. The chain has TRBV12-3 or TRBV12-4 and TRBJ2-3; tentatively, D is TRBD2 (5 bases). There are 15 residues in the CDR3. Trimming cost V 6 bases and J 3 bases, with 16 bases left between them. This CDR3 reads CASRTEVVRTDTQYF. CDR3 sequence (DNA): TGTGCCAGCAGAACGGAGGTCGTCCGGACAGATACGCAGTATTTT.

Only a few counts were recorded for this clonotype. The CDR3 DNA sequence: TGTGCCAGCAGCGTCCTAGGTAATGGGGCCAACGTCCTGACTTTC. It translates to CASSVLGNGANVLTF. The chain joins TRBV9 to TRBJ2-6; D not certain. Germline V gives CDR1 SGDLS, CDR2 YYNGEE. This CDR3 is 15 amino acids long. Trimming left V 2 bases short and J 3 bases short, with 9 bases between.

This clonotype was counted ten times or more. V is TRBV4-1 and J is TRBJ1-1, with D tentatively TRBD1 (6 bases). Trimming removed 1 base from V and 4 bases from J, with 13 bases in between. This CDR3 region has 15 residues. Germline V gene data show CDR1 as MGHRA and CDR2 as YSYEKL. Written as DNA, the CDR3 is TGCGCCAGCAGCCAAGTTACAGGGTTGAGCACTGAAGCTTTCTTT. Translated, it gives CASSQVTGLSTEAFF.

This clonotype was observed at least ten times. Written as DNA, the CDR3 is TGTGCCAGCAGACCTCATGGACAGGGAGGCACCATATATTTT. Amino acids: CASRPHGQGGTIYF. The V and J genes are TRBV7-9 and TRBJ1-3; 8 bases match TRBD1. V lost 6 bases, J lost 9 bases, and 10 bases stayed unmatched. Germline CDR1 SEHNR, CDR2 FQNEAQ (reference sequence). This CDR3 spans 14 amino acids.

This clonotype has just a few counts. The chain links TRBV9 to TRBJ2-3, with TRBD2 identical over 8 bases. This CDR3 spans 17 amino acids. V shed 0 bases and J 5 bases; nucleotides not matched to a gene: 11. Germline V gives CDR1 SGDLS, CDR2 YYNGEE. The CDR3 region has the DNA TGTGCCAGCAGCGTAGGCCCAGCGGGGGCTTTTCAAGATACGCAGTATTTT. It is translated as CASSVGPAGAFQDTQYF.

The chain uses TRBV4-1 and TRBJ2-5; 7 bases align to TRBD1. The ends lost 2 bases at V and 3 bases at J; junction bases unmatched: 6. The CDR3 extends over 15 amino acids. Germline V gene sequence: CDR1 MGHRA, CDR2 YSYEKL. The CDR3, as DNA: TGCGCCAGCAGCCAAAAGACAGGGACAGAAGAGACCCAGTACTTC. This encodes CASSQKTGTEETQYF.

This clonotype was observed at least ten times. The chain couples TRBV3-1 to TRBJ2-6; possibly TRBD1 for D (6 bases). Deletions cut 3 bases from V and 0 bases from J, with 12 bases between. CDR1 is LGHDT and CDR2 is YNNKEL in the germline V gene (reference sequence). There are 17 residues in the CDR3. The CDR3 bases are TGTGCCAGCAGCCAGGGGGCGCCTGGCTCTGGGGCCAACGTCCTGACTTTC. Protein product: CASSQGAPGSGANVLTF.